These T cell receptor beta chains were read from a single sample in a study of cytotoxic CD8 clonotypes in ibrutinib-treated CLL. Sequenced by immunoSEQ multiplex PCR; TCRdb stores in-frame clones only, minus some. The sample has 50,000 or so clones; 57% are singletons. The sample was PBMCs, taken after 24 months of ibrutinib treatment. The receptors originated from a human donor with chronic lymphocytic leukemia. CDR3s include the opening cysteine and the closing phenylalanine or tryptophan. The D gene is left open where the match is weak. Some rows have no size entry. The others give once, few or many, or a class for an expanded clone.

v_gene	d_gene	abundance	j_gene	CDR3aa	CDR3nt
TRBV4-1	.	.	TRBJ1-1	CASSQGPLGTEAFF	TGCGCCAGCAGCCAGGGACCCCTTGGTACTGAAGCTTTCTTT
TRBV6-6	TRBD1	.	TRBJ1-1	CASRQTGDAEAFF	TGTGCCAGCAGGCAGACAGGGGACGCTGAAGCTTTCTTT
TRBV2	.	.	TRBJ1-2	CASRRTGGDGYTF	TGTGCCAGCCGCCGTACGGGGGGGGATGGCTACACCTTC
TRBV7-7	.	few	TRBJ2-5	CASSLGGRGGETQYF	TGTGCTAGCAGCTTAGGTGGCAGGGGCGGAGAGACCCAGTACTTC
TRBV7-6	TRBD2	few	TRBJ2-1	CASSPAGGPMNEQFF	TGTGCCAGCAGCCCTGCGGGGGGGCCGATGAATGAGCAGTTCTTC
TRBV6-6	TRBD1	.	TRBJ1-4	CASSDGGTGNEKLFF	TGTGCCAGCAGTGATGGGGGGACAGGGAATGAAAAACTGTTTTTT
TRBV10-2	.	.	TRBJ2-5	CASSDSRGATQYF	TGCGCCAGCAGTGATAGCAGGGGGGCGACCCAGTACTTC
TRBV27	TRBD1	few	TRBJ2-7	CASRSQTGYSYEQYF	TGTGCCAGCAGGTCCCAGACAGGGTATTCCTACGAGCAGTACTTC
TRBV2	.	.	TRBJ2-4	CASSVRSGLENIQYF	TGTGCCAGCAGCGTTCGATCCGGTCTAGAAAACATTCAGTACTTC
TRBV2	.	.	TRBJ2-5	CASSDPLIETQYF	TGTGCCAGCAGTGATCCCCTGATAGAGACCCAGTACTTC
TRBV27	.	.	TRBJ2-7	CASSFGQGNHEQYF	TGTGCCAGCAGTTTCGGGCAGGGGAACCACGAGCAGTACTTC
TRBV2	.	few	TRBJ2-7	CASSERPQIVQYF	TGTGCCAGCAGTGAGAGACCGCAAATAGTTCAGTACTTC
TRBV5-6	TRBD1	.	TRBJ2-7	CASSRDRLTSYEQYF	TGTGCCAGCAGCAGGGACAGGCTAACCTCCTACGAGCAGTACTTC
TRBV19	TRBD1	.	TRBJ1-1	CASSSGTGDGTEAFF	TGTGCCAGTAGTAGCGGGACAGGTGACGGCACTGAAGCTTTCTTT
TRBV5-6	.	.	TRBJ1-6	CASSSWTGNSPLHF	TGTGCCAGCAGCTCATGGACCGGGAATTCACCCCTCCACTTT
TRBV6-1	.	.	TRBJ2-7	CASSEALAGYEQYF	TGTGCCAGCAGTGAAGCTCTAGCCGGTTACGAGCAGTACTTC